This T cell receptor beta chain was recorded in a study of lymphopenia after photon versus proton radiotherapy. Method: immunoSEQ multiplex PCR; TCRdb's copy keeps in-frame clones and lacks some. In the table there are around 62,000 clones, around 85% of which are singletons. As to this clone: The antigen is unknown.

Study-level points and caveats: Oligoclonal CD8+ Temra expansion after nadir drove photon patients' diversity drop. Relative stability marked proton patients; photon patients lost diversity and naive cells.

The specimen comprised peripheral blood, sampled from a patient treated with proton-based radiotherapy. The origin of this receptor is a man aged 60-69 years with pancreatic cancer.

CDR3: CASSPLSIGGEQYF. In DNA, the CDR3 is TGTGCCAGCAGCCCCTTGTCTATAGGAGGCGAGCAGTACTTC. This rearrangement joins TRBV6-5 to TRBJ2-7, with D tentatively TRBD2 (5 bases). The CDR3 runs 14 residues. V was shortened by 6 bases and J by 6 bases, with 18 bases between the two germline ends. Germline CDR1 is MNHEY and CDR2 is SVGAGI.